The entry that follows covers one TCR beta chain sequence. Which antigen it targets is not known. Base-call qualities are not available, and no considerably larger clone is one nucleotide away. As encoded in the germline V gene, CDR1 is MDHEN while CDR2 is SYDVKM. Measured from the cysteine to the phenylalanine, the CDR3 is 14 residues long. Only the CDR3 portion is preserved as DNA: 42 bases, with reading frame beginning at the first base. V drops 2 bases and J drops 8 bases, leaving 15 bases in between. The protocol used for the library was the immunoSEQ multiplex PCR assay. TCRdb carries this immuneACCESS record with in-frame sequences only. Its versions omit some clonotypes, under half of them owing to an unresolved V gene in the studies checked, with the rest unexplained. The table for this sample lists about 170,000 clones; 90% to 95% of them were counted only once. The ten largest clonotypes hold 1.3% of the sample.

This sample is drawn from a study of control samples from healthy donors and cancer patients (TCRdb year 2020). The sequenced material came from blood. The sequence joins TRBV28 to TRBJ1-2; confidence is insufficient to name the D gene. The clonotype was recovered from a woman younger than 30 in good health. The CDR3 protein is CASSLESGLGGYTF. The DNA sequence is TGTGCCAGCAGTTTAGAGTCGGGCCTAGGGGGCTACACCTTC.